The 23 T cell receptor beta chains below all came from one sample that was sequenced in a study of T cell repertoires in cytomegalovirus infection. TCRdb independently ran MiXCR on the reads; one entry per CDR3 protein. The sample lists some 700,000 distinct CDR3 sequences; approximately 40% were seen once. Source material: PBMCs. Receptors originate from a human donor in good health (CMV status not recorded). Some clones in this sample may be carry-over from other donors' samples.

Only a few counts were recorded for this clonotype. This chain's CDR3 is CASSFADRPSTDTQYF. CDR3 sequence (DNA): TGTGCCAGCAGTTTTGCTGACAGGCCTAGCACAGATACGCAGTATTTT. This chain uses TRBV12-3 or TRBV12-4 with TRBJ2-3; tentative D call: TRBD1 (6 bases). V dropped 3 bases and J dropped 0 bases, with 13 bases sitting between them. CDR3 length equals 16 residues.

In this sample, this clonotype turned up a few times. The chain carries TRBV19 and TRBJ2-7; 9 bases are shared with TRBD1. The junction had 11 bases not matched to a gene; V was cut back by 6 bases and J by 5 bases. Germline-derived CDR1 and CDR2 are LNHDA and SQIVND (reference sequence). This CDR3 comprises 15 residues. CDR3 sequence (DNA): TGTGCCAGTAGCCCAACCGGGACAGGGTCGGACGAGCAGTACTTC. This translates into CASSPTGTGSDEQYF.

This clonotype was seen at least ten times. V gene TRBV19 combines with J gene TRBJ2-2; D unclear. The CDR3 is 13 amino acids. With 7 bases removed from V and 4 bases from J, the gap between germline ends came to 10 bases. The germline V gene has CDR1 LNHDA and CDR2 SQIVND (reference sequence). CDR3 loop: CASTPSATGELFF. Written as DNA, the CDR3 is TGTGCCAGTACCCCGTCGGCCACCGGGGAGCTGTTTTTT.

This chain uses TRBV11-2 with TRBJ2-7; TRBD1 matches 7 bases. The CDR3 spans 14 residues. After removal of 3 bases from V and 6 bases from J, the junction contained 8 bases not matched to a gene. Germline V gene data show CDR1 as SGHAT and CDR2 as FQNNGV. The CDR3 is CASSFGRQGGEQYF. CDR3 in DNA: TGTGCCAGCAGCTTCGGACGACAGGGTGGCGAGCAGTACTTC.

This clonotype was seen a handful of times. This chain links TRBV27 with TRBJ1-2; 8 bases are a match to TRBD1. Germline values: CDR1 MNHEY, CDR2 SMNVEV (reference sequence). After removal of 7 bases from V and 9 bases from J, the junction contained 10 bases not matched to a gene. The CDR3 extends over 13 amino acids. Here the CDR3 DNA reads TGTGCCAGCACCACGCAGGGGGCTCGGAGCTACACCTTC. This translates into CASTTQGARSYTF.

In DNA form, the CDR3 reads TGTGCCAGCACACCGGGACAGGGGTATAATTCACCCCTCCACTTT. Amino acid sequence: CASTPGQGYNSPLHF. J is TRBJ1-6 and V is TRBV25-1; 10 positions agree with TRBD1. The CDR3 length is 15 residues. CDR1 and CDR2 from the germline V gene are MGHDK and SYGVNS. The V segment lost 7 bases and the J segment 4 bases; nucleotides outside the gene matches: 4.

This sequence joins TRBV19 and TRBJ1-6; D not resolved. V was clipped by 6 bases and J by 12 bases, with 15 bases between them. Germline V gene lookup returns CDR1 LNHDA and CDR2 SQIVND (reference sequence). This CDR3 has 13 residues. The DNA of the CDR3 is TGTGCCAGTAGCCGAGACTCGGGCGGACCCCTCCACTTT. It yields the protein CASSRDSGGPLHF.

The chain has TRBV28 and TRBJ1-1, with 8 bases lining up with TRBD1. J was trimmed by 1 base and V by 6 bases; bases with no gene match: 10. The germline V gene has CDR1 MDHEN and CDR2 SYDVKM. The CDR3 is 16 amino acids. This chain's CDR3 is CASRKDREGGNTEAFF. Here the CDR3 DNA reads TGTGCCAGCAGAAAGGACAGGGAAGGGGGGAACACTGAAGCTTTCTTT.

CDR3 in DNA: TGTGCCAGTAGCGAGCTTAGGGAGGGGCATCCCCAGCATTTT. Translating it yields CASSELREGHPQHF. The genes are TRBV28 and TRBJ1-5, with D tentatively TRBD1 (5 bases). This CDR3 comprises 14 residues. The germline V and J ends were trimmed by 9 bases and 10 bases, with 22 bases remaining between them. Germline V gene lookup returns CDR1 MDHEN and CDR2 SYDVKM.

This clonotype was seen a few times. The chain has TRBV10-2 and TRBJ2-2; 15 nucleotides align to TRBD2. CDR1 and CDR2 (germline): WSHSY, SAAADI. There are 17 residues in the CDR3. V gave up 5 bases and J gave up 4 bases; unmatched junction bases: 5. The CDR3 is CASSQGLAGGRTGELFF. The CDR3 DNA sequence: TGCGCCAGCAGTCAAGGACTAGCGGGAGGGCGCACCGGGGAGCTGTTTTTT.

This clonotype has a handful of counts. The rearrangement uses TRBV5-4 and TRBJ2-1; tentatively, D is TRBD2 (5 bases). This CDR3 has 17 amino acids. Germline CDR1 SGHNT, CDR2 YYREEE (reference sequence). V was cut by 0 bases and J by 7 bases, with 20 bases left in between. The CDR3 sequence is CASSLAGVGRRRNEQFF. In nucleotides, the CDR3 is TGTGCCAGCAGCTTGGCTGGGGTAGGCAGGCGGAGGAATGAGCAGTTCTTC.

The V and J genes are TRBV7-9 and TRBJ2-1, with D hard to call. This CDR3 is 15 amino acids long. V lost 5 bases and J lost 5, with 16 bases in between. CDR1 and CDR2 (germline): SEHNR, FQNEAQ (reference sequence). This chain's CDR3 is CASSQGPTRHNEQFF. The CDR3 DNA follows: TGTGCCAGCAGCCAAGGCCCTACCCGTCACAATGAGCAGTTCTTC. The full variable domain, rest sourced from reference TRBV7-9 and TRBJ2-1, is DTGVSQNPRHKITKRGQNVTFRCDPISEHNRLYWYRQTLGQGPEFLTYFQNEAQLEKSRLLSDRFSAERPKGSFSTLEIQRTEQGDSAMYLCASSQGPTRHNEQFFGPGTRLTVL.

This clonotype has ten or more counts. In DNA, the CDR3 is TGTGCCAGCAGCGCCCAGGGGGGCGTCAGCCCCCGGGGAGCTTTCTTT. Translating it yields CASSAQGGVSPRGAFF. The chain has TRBV7-6 and TRBJ1-1, with 7 bases that match TRBD1. V was pared by 5 bases and J by 10 bases, with 19 bases of the junction left unmatched. Germline assignment: CDR1 SGHVS and CDR2 FNYEAQ. This CDR3 has 16 residues.

The CDR3 is CSASGLAGEYEQYF. CDR3 nucleotides: TGCAGTGCTAGTGGGCTAGCGGGAGAATACGAGCAGTACTTC. The chain carries TRBV20-1 and TRBJ2-7, with 10 bases that match TRBD2. This CDR3 contains 14 residues. The germline V gene has CDR1 DFQATT and CDR2 SNEGSKA (reference sequence). V lost 3 bases and J lost 4; bases outside the gene matches: 6.

V gene TRBV6-5 combines with J gene TRBJ1-2, with 7 bases identical to TRBD1. Trimming removed 3 bases from V and 8 bases from J; junction bases left unmatched: 6. CDR1 is MNHEY and CDR2 is SVGAGI in the germline V gene. The CDR3 contains 13 residues. This chain's CDR3 is CASSYRQGGGYTF. In DNA, the CDR3 is TGTGCCAGCAGTTATCGACAGGGTGGCGGCTACACCTTC.

This clonotype was detected ten times or more. This chain uses TRBV7-2 with TRBJ2-1; D may match TRBD1 or TRBD2 (5 bases each). V was pared by 6 bases and J by 5 bases, with 11 bases between. The CDR3 extends over 13 amino acids. The germline V gene encodes CDR1 SGHTA and CDR2 FQGNSA. As DNA, the CDR3 is TGTGCCAGCAGTGTGGGGACCAACAATGAGCAGTTCTTC. Protein product: CASSVGTNNEQFF.

The chain carries TRBV5-6 and TRBJ2-1; TRBD1 agrees at 7 bases. Germline CDR1 and CDR2: SGHDT and YYEEEE. With 2 bases clipped from V and 7 bases from J, the junction kept 9 bases outside the gene matches. The CDR3 is 15 residues long. The CDR3, as DNA: TGTGCCAGCAGCTTCAGGCAGGGGGTCGGAAATGAGCAGTTCTTC. Its protein product is CASSFRQGVGNEQFF.

This clonotype has just a few counts. The V call is TRBV19, the J call TRBJ1-5; D unresolved. The V and J ends lost 7 bases and 0 bases respectively, with 10 bases between them. Germline-derived CDR1 and CDR2 are LNHDA and SQIVND (reference sequence). The CDR3 totals 14 residues. CDR3 residues: CASMERDSNQPQHF. CDR3 coding DNA: TGTGCCAGTATGGAGAGAGATAGCAATCAGCCCCAGCATTTT.

At least ten counts were recorded for this clonotype. The chain is built from TRBV12-3 or TRBV12-4 and TRBJ1-2; a weak D match, TRBD1 (6 bases). V gave up 9 bases and J gave up 2 bases, with 13 bases separating them. This CDR3 contains 13 residues. DNA for the CDR3: TGTGCCAGTCTGGACAGCCGGAACTATGGCTACACCTTC. Translated: CASLDSRNYGYTF.

V usage is TRBV9 and J usage is TRBJ1-2; D not resolved. CDR3 length: 13 residues. Trimming removed 1 base from V and 1 base from J, with 5 bases in between. CDR1 and CDR2 (germline): SGDLS, YYNGEE. CDR3: CASSVTDNYGYTF. The DNA of the CDR3 is TGTGCCAGCAGCGTAACAGATAACTATGGCTACACCTTC.

This rearrangement joins TRBV30 to TRBJ1-5; D is perhaps TRBD1 (5 bases). There are 15 residues in the CDR3. V was pared by 1 base and J by 4 bases, with 14 bases between. Germline CDR1 GTSNPN, CDR2 SVGIG (reference sequence). Here the CDR3 reads CAWSGFQAGNQPQHF. In nucleotides, the CDR3 is TGTGCCTGGAGTGGTTTTCAGGCAGGGAATCAGCCCCAGCATTTT.

The V gene is TRBV28, the J gene TRBJ1-6; the D gene is possibly TRBD1 (6 bases). The germline CDR1 and CDR2 sequences are MDHEN and SYDVKM. The CDR3 is 17 amino acids. The germline V and J ends were trimmed by 1 base and 9 bases, with 19 bases remaining between them. DNA of the CDR3: TGTGCCAGCAGTTTATTTCCACCACCAGGGGAGGGTTCACCCCTCCACTTT. Protein sequence: CASSLFPPPGEGSPLHF.

This clonotype occurred a few times. This chain uses TRBV4-1 with TRBJ2-2; 11 positions agree with TRBD1. Germline lookup yields CDR1 MGHRA and CDR2 YSYEKL. The CDR3 has 16 residues. V gave up 4 bases and J gave up 5 bases; unmatched junction bases: 6. CDR3 bases: TGCGCCAGCAGCCGACTGGGGACAGGGGGTACCGGGGAGCTGTTTTTT. This codes for CASSRLGTGGTGELFF.